A selection of T cell receptor beta chains follows, all from one sample in a study of cytomegalovirus exposure and HLA in healthy donors. Produced via immunoSEQ multiplex PCR; TCRdb's table is partial and in-frame only. The data contain about 120,000 clones, 17% of them seen just once; the ten biggest clones take up approximately 2.9%. Sequencing was carried out using PBMCs. These receptors were obtained from a female donor in good health and CMV-seropositive. The CDR3 runs from the conserved cysteine through the conserved F or W. D genes are given only for firm matches. Only some rows state a clone size, as once, few, many or a class for expanded clones.

V gene,clone size,D gene,J gene,CDR3 DNA,CDR3 protein
TRBV11-2,few,NA,TRBJ2-7,TGTGCCAGCAGCTTAGATAAAAAGGGCTTCGGGGGTTCCTACGAGCAGTACTTC,CASSLDKKGFGGSYEQYF
TRBV6-5,NA,TRBD2,TRBJ2-3,TGTGCCACCCACATCGGCGGGGGGACAGATACGCAGTATTTT,CATHIGGGTDTQYF
TRBV6-1,few,TRBD1,TRBJ2-7,TGTGCCAGCAGCCGGGACAGGGACTACGAGCAGTACTTC,CASSRDRDYEQYF
TRBV4-3,NA,NA,TRBJ1-2,TGCGCCAGCAGCCAAGTTGCCCGAGCTAACTATGGCTACACCTTC,CASSQVARANYGYTF
TRBV5-6,few,NA,TRBJ2-7,TGTGCCAGCAGCTATTCGAGGGAGGTACACTCCTACGAGCAGTACTTC,CASSYSREVHSYEQYF
TRBV28,few,NA,TRBJ2-7,TGTGCCAGCAGCACCCCCACCGGGGGGGACAGCTCCTACGAGCAGTACTTC,CASSTPTGGDSSYEQYF
TRBV6-5,few,NA,TRBJ2-1,TGTGCCAGCAGTGGACTTCCCTACAATGAGCAGTTCTTC,CASSGLPYNEQFF
TRBV5-4,NA,NA,TRBJ1-3,TGTGCCAGCAGCCGGGGGGGTACGGGAAACACCATATATTTT,CASSRGGTGNTIYF
TRBV4-3,NA,NA,TRBJ2-7,TGCGCCAGCAGCCAACAGGGTGACCTCGAGCAGTACTTC,CASSQQGDLEQYF
TRBV5-6,few,NA,TRBJ2-3,TGTGCCAGCACCTCATTATCGGGCACAGATACGCAGTATTTT,CASTSLSGTDTQYF
TRBV11-3,NA,NA,TRBJ2-3,TGTGCCAGCAGCTCAAGAGGTCACGGTCCTAGCACAGATACGCAGTATTTT,CASSSRGHGPSTDTQYF
TRBV5-4,NA,TRBD1,TRBJ2-7,TGTGCCAGCAGCTTCAGGGGGCCCTACGAGCAGTACTTC,CASSFRGPYEQYF
TRBV25-1,few,TRBD1,TRBJ1-2,TGTGCCAGCAGGGACCACAGGGGCGACTATGGCTACACCTTC,CASRDHRGDYGYTF
TRBV19,NA,NA,TRBJ1-4,TGTGCCAGTACAGGCGGGGCGCGGAATGAAAAACTGTTTTTT,CASTGGARNEKLFF
TRBV9,NA,TRBD1,TRBJ2-5,TGTGCCAGCAGCGTAGCGGGACAGGGTTTCGGAGAGACCCAGTACTTC,CASSVAGQGFGETQYF
TRBV7-2,once,TRBD2,TRBJ2-5,TGTGCCAGCAGCCATACGATAGCGGGGGGTAAAAAAGAGACCCAGTACTTC,CASSHTIAGGKKETQYF
TRBV19,NA,NA,TRBJ2-7,TGTGCCAGTACCCCTGGGAGGAGCAACGTCGAGCAGTACTTC,CASTPGRSNVEQYF
TRBV6-6,few,NA,TRBJ1-1,TGTGCCAGCATACAGAACACTGAAGCTTTCTTT,CASIQNTEAFF
TRBV11-1,NA,TRBD1,TRBJ1-1,TGTGCCAGCAGCTTAACAGGGGACACTGAAGCTTTCTTT,CASSLTGDTEAFF
TRBV6-5,NA,TRBD1,TRBJ1-2,TGTGCCAGCAGTCTTCGGACAGGCACCTATGGCTACACCTTC,CASSLRTGTYGYTF
TRBV11-2,few,NA,TRBJ2-7,TGTGCCAGCAGCTTAGGTGGAGTCAGAGGGGGGGCCTACGAGCAGTACTTC,CASSLGGVRGGAYEQYF
TRBV30,NA,TRBD1,TRBJ1-5,TGTGCCTGGAATAGGGGGCTCGGCGATCAGCCCCAGCATTTT,CAWNRGLGDQPQHF
TRBV15,NA,TRBD1,TRBJ1-1,TGTGCCACCAGCAGGCGACCGCCTCTCGAGACAGGGCCGAACACTGAAGCTTTCTTT,CATSRRPPLETGPNTEAFF
TRBV4-1,few,TRBD1,TRBJ1-4,TGCGCCAGCAGCCGACCGGACAGGGGGCGAGAAAAACTGTTTTTT,CASSRPDRGREKLFF
TRBV5-5,NA,NA,TRBJ1-5,TGTGCCAGCAGCCCCCGGGGGGGGGCGGTGGGCAATCAGCCCCAGCATTTT,CASSPRGGAVGNQPQHF
TRBV5-1,few,TRBD2,TRBJ2-3,TGCGCCAGCAGCCCGGGACTAGCGGGAGCCGCAGATACGCAGTATTTT,CASSPGLAGAADTQYF
TRBV6-4,NA,TRBD1,TRBJ2-2,TGTGCCAGCAGCCCAGGGGGCTATTTAACCGGGGAGCTGTTTTTT,CASSPGGYLTGELFF
TRBV6-1,NA,NA,TRBJ2-2,TGTGCCAGCAGTGAAGGTAAGACTACCGAGGGCACCGGGGAGCTGTTTTTT,CASSEGKTTEGTGELFF
TRBV28,NA,NA,TRBJ1-2,TGTGCCAGCAGTTTATCGCCAGGGGCCATCTATGGCTACACCTTC,CASSLSPGAIYGYTF
TRBV6-5,few,NA,TRBJ2-5,TGTGCCAGCAGACAGGGATCTGGGGAGACCCAGTACTTC,CASRQGSGETQYF
TRBV4-2,NA,NA,TRBJ1-4,TGTGCCAGCAGCCAAGATGGGGGACTAGGGGATGAAAAACTGTTTTTT,CASSQDGGLGDEKLFF
TRBV25-1,few,NA,TRBJ2-4,TGTGCCAGCAGTGAATCCGCAGGGCAAATGAGCCAAAACATTCAGTACTTC,CASSESAGQMSQNIQYF
TRBV7-2,few,NA,TRBJ1-5,TGTGCCAGCAGCTCCGTTCGGAGCAATCAGCCCCAGCATTTT,CASSSVRSNQPQHF
TRBV9,few,TRBD1,TRBJ1-2,TGTGCCAGCAGCGTAAGTGAAGAAGGGACAGGGTATGGAGGCTACACCTTC,CASSVSEEGTGYGGYTF
TRBV5-4,NA,NA,TRBJ1-1,TGTGCCAGCAGCTTCGGATTCGAGACACCGTTAACTGAAGCTTTCTTT,CASSFGFETPLTEAFF